This T cell receptor beta chain is from a study of tumor and adjacent non-tumor tissue in lung cancer. Study at large: Histology: 12 adenocarcinoma, 2 squamous cell carcinoma, 1 small cell lung cancer. Stage I to III disease affected about nine men and several women aged roughly 31 to 80.

No cell sorting was done before RNA was extracted from the tissue. This clonotype is deemed large. Its antigen is not identified. Study-wide findings and caveats: Compared with tumor, normal lung showed significantly lower TCR diversity. In normal lung, the top 100 clones were significantly more dominant than in tumor.

There are 13 residues in the CDR3. Between the trimmed V and J ends, which lost 3 bases and 4 bases, there was a span of 7 bases. Germline assignment: CDR1 LGHNT and CDR2 FRNRAP. A modified ARM-PCR protocol with three rounds of nested PCR amplified TCRbeta. Via MiXCR, TCRdb re-called the multiplex PCR reads, giving one row per CDR3 protein. Of fewer than 130,000 distinct CDR3 sequences listed, approximately 87% are singletons. The specimen was lung tumor tissue. V and J are TRBV12-5 and TRBJ1-5; tentatively, D is TRBD1 (5 bases). The clonotype comes from a man aged 70 or older with non-small cell lung cancer. As DNA, the CDR3 is TGTGCTAGTGGTTTTGACAGAAATCAGCCCCAGCATTTT. This encodes CASGFDRNQPQHF.